This TCR beta chain was captured in a study of cytomegalovirus exposure and HLA in healthy donors. Findings and limits, study-wide: TCR beta V- and J-gene trimming was later associated with a missense DCLRE1C variant. Data from an earlier analysis indicated that most TCR beta V segments were productive either about 87% or about 30% of the time. Serostatus for CMV was the only available immune exposure information.

A multiplex PCR was run with 60 Vbeta primers and 13 Jbeta primers. The protocol was immunoSEQ multiplex PCR, while the TCRdb copy is restricted to in-frame clones and leaves out a portion. The sample lists roughly 77,000 clones, roughly a tenth occurring once. V was cut by 1 base and J by 4 bases, with 13 bases left in between. Germline V gives CDR1 KGHSH, CDR2 LQKENI. The CDR3 runs to 16 residues. This clone came up a few times. Its antigen remains unknown. Sequencing was carried out using PBMCs. The rearrangement uses TRBV18 and TRBJ2-2; tentative D call: TRBD2 (6 bases). This receptor was obtained from a man aged 60 to 69 in good health and CMV-seropositive. CDR3 loop: CASSPRDSGLTGELFF. DNA for the CDR3: TGTGCCAGCTCACCACGGGATAGCGGACTCACCGGGGAGCTGTTTTTT.